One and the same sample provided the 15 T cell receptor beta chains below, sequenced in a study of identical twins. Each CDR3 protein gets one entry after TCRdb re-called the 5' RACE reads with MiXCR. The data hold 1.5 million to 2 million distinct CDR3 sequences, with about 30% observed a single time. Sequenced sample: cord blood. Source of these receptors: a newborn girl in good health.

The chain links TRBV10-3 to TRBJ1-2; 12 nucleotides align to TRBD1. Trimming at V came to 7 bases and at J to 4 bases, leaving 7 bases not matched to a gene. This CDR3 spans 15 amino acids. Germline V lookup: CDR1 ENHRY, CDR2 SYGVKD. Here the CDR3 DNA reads TGTGCCATCACCCGAGGGACAGGGGGCTTCTATGGCTACACCTTC. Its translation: CAITRGTGGFYGYTF.

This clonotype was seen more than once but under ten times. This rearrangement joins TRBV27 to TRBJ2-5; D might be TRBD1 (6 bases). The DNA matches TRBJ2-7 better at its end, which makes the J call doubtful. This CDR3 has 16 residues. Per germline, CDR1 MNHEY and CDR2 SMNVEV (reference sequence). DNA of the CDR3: TGTGCCAGCAGTTTAATGGCAGGGGTTAGGGCCTACGAGCAGTACTTC. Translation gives CASSLMAGVRAYEQYF.

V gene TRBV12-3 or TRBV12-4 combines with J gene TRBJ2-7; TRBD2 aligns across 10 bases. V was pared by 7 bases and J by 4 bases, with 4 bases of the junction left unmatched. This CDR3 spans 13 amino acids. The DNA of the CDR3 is TGTGCCAGCAAGGCTAGCGGGAGTTACGAGCAGTACTTC. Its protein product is CASKASGSYEQYF.

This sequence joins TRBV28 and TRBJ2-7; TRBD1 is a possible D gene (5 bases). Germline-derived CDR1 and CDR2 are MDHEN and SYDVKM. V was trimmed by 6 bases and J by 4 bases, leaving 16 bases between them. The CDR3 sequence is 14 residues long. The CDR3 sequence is CASRPGHRSYEQYF. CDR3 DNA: TGTGCCAGCAGACCTGGACACAGGTCATACGAGCAGTACTTC.

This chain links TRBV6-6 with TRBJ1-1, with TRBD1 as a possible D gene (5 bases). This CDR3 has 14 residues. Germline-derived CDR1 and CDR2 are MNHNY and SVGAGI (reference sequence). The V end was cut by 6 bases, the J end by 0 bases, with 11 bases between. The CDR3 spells CASRSGFMNTEAFF. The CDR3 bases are TGTGCCAGCAGGTCAGGGTTCATGAACACTGAAGCTTTCTTT.

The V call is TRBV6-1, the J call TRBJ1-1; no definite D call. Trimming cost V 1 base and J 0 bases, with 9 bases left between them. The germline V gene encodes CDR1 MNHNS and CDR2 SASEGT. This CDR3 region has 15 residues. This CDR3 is CASSEVGRLNTEAFF. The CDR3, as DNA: TGTGCCAGCAGTGAAGTAGGCCGATTGAACACTGAAGCTTTCTTT.

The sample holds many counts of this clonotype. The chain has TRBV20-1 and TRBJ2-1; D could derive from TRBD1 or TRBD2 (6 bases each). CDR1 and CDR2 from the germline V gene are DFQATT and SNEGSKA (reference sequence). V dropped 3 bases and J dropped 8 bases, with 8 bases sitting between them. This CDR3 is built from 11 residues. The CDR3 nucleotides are TGCAGTGCTAGCGGGGGCTATGAGCAGTTCTTC. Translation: CSASGGYEQFF.

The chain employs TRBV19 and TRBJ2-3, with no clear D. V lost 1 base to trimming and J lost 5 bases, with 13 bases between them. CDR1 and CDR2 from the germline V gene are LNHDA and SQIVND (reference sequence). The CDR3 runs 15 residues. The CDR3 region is CASSIVPLSGDTQYF. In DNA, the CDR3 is TGTGCCAGTAGTATAGTTCCCCTCTCGGGAGATACGCAGTATTTT.

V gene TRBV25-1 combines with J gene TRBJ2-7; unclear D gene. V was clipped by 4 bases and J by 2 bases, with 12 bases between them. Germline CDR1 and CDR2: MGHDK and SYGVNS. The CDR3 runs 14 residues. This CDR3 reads CASSASFVPYEQYF. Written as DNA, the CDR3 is TGTGCCAGCAGTGCTTCCTTCGTCCCCTACGAGCAGTACTTC.

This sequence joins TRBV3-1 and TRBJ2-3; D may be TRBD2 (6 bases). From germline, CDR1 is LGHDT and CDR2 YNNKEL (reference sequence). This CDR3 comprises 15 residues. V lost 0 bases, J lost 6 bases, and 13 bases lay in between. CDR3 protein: CASSQDPLALDTQYF. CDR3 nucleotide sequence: TGTGCCAGCAGCCAAGATCCCCTAGCGTTGGATACGCAGTATTTT.

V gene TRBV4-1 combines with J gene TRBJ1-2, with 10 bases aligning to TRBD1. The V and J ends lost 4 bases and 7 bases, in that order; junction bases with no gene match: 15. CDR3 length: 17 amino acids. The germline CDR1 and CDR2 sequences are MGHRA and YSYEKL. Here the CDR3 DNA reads TGCGCCAGCAGCCTCGGAGGAGGGGGGACAGGGGAGTTTGGCTACACCTTC. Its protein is CASSLGGGGTGEFGYTF.

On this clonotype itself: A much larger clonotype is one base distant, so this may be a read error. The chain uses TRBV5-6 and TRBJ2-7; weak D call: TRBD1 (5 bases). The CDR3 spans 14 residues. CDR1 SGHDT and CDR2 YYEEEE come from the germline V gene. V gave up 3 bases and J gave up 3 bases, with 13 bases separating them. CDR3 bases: TGTGCCAGCAGCTCTCAGGGCGGAGACTACGAGCAGTACTTC. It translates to CASSSQGGDYEQYF.

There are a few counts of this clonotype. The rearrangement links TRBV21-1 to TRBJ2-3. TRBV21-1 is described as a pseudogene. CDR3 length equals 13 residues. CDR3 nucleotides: TGTGCCAGCAGCAAAGGAAGGGTAGATACGCAGTATTTT. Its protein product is CASSKGRVDTQYF.

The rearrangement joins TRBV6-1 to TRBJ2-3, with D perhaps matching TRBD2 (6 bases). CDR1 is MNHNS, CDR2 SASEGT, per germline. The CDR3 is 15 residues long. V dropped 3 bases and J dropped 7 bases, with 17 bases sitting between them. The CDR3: CASSDPGRWFHTQYF. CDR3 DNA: TGTGCCAGCAGTGACCCCGGGAGATGGTTTCATACGCAGTATTTT.

The CDR3, as DNA: TGCAGTGCTACCCCAGGTCAAGAGACCCAGTACTTC. Translated: CSATPGQETQYF. This chain links TRBV20-1 with TRBJ2-5; D not certain. The V end was cut by 4 bases, the J end by 2 bases, with 8 bases between. The CDR3 sequence is 12 residues long. Germline V gene data show CDR1 as DFQATT and CDR2 as SNEGSKA (reference sequence).